This T cell receptor beta chain is drawn from a study of blood T cell repertoires in COVID-19. About the study: The United States, Italy and Spain supplied acute and convalescent COVID-19 samples. Sample material is recorded as cDNA or gDNA derived from T cells, B-cell-depleted T cells, or PBMCs.

Authors' analysis steps: Estimation of nucleated cell counts was performed using reference gene primer amplification. Sequencing used immunoSEQ multiplex PCR; TCRdb keeps in-frame clones, though not all of them. V, J and clone size were drawn from that table, and D and trimming were deduced from the DNA. The table has some 170,000 clones, roughly 80% seen once. Germline trimming cut 2 bases from V and 0 bases from J; bases unmatched to any gene: 4. Looked up from germline, CDR1 is SGDLS and CDR2 is YYNGEE. This CDR3 has 16 residues. Sequenced sample: peripheral blood. The rearrangement uses TRBV9 and TRBJ1-3; TRBD1 matches 8 bases. The TCR originated in a woman between 70 and 85 years old with acute or convalescent COVID-19. CDR3 coding DNA: TGTGCCAGCAGCGTTGGGACAGGATACTCTGGAAACACCATATATTTT. This gives the protein CASSVGTGYSGNTIYF. The full variable domain, completed using reference TRBV9 and TRBJ1-3, is DSGVTQTPKHLITATGQRVTLRCSPRSGDLSVYWYQQSLDQGLQFLIQYYNGEERAKGNILERFSAQQFPDLHSELNLSSLELGDSALYFCASSVGTGYSGNTIYFGEGSWLTVV.